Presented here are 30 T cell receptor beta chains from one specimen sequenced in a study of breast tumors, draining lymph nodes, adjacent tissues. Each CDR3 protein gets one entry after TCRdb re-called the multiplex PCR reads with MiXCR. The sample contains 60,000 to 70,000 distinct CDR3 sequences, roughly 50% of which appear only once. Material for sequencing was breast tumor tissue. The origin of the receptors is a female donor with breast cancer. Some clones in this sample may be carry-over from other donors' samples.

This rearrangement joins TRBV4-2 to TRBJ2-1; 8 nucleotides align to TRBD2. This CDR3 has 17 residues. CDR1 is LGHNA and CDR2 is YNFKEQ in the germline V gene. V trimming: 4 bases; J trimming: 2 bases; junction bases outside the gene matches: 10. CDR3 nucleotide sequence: TGTGCCAGCAGCCCGCGGACGGGAGGGCCGACCTACAATGAGCAGTTCTTC. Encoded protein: CASSPRTGGPTYNEQFF.

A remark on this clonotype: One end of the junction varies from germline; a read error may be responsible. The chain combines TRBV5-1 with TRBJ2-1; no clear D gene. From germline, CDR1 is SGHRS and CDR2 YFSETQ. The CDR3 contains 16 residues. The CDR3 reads CASSLEGINICNEQFF. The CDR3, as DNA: TGCGCCAGCAGCTTGGAGGGCATCAATATATGCAATGAGCAGTTTTTC.

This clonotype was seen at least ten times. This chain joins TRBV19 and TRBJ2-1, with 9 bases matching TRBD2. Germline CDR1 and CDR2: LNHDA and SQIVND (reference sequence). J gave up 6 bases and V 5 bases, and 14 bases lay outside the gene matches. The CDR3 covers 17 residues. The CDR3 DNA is TGTGCCAGTAGTGACCCCCGGGTTGCGGGGGGGCGCAATGAGCAGTTCTTC. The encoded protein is CASSDPRVAGGRNEQFF. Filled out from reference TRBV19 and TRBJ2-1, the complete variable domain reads DGGITQSPKYLFRKEGQNVTLSCEQNLNHDAMYWYRQDPGQGLRLIYYSQIVNDFQKGDIAEGYSVSREKKESFPLTVTSAQKNPTAFYLCASSDPRVAGGRNEQFFGPGTRLTVL.

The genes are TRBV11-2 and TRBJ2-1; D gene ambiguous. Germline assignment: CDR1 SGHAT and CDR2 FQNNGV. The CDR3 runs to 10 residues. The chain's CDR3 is CAQHGDEQFF. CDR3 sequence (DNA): TGTGCTCAGCACGGCGATGAGCAGTTCTTC.

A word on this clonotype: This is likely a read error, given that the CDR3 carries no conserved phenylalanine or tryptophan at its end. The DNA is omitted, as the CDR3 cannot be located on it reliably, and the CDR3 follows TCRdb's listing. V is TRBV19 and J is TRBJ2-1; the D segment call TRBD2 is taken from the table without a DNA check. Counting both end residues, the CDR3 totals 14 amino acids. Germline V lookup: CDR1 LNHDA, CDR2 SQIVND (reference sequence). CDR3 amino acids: CASSSLPMRNEQTL.

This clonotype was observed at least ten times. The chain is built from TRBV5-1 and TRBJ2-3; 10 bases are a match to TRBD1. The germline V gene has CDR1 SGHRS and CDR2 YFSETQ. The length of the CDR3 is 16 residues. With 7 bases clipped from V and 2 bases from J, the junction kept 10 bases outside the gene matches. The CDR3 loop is CASLLGDRGPTDTQYF. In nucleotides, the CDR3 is TGCGCCAGCCTCCTTGGGGACAGGGGACCCACAGATACGCAGTATTTT. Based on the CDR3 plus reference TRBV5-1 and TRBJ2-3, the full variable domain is KAGVTQTPRYLIKTRGQQVTLSCSPISGHRSVSWYQQTPGQGLQFLFEYFSETQRNKGNFPGRFSGRQFSNSRSEMNVSTLELGDSALYLCASLLGDRGPTDTQYFGPGTRLTVL.

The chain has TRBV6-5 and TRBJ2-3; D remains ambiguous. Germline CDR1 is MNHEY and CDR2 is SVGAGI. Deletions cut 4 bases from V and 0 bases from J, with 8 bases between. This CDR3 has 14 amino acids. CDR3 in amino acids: CASSFFGSTDTQYF. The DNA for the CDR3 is TGTGCCAGCAGTTTCTTTGGGAGCACAGATACGCAGTATTTT.

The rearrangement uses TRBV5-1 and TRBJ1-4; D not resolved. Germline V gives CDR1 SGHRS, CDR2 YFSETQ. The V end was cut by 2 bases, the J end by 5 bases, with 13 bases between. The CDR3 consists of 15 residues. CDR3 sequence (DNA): TGCGCCAGCAGCTTTCTGGGGTCCACAAATGAAAAACTGTTTTTT. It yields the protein CASSFLGSTNEKLFF.

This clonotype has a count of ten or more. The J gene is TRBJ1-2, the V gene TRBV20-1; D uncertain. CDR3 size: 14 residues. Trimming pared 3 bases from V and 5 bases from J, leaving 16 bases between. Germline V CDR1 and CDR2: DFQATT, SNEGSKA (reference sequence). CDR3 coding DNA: TGCAGTGCTAGCCCCACAGACCCATGGTATGGCTACACCTTC. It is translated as CSASPTDPWYGYTF.

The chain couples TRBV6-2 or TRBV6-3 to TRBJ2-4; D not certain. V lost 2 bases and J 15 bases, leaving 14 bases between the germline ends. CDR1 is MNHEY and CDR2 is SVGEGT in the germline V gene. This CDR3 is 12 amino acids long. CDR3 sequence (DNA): TGTGCCAGCAGTTACCAGACACGTCCCCTGTACTTC. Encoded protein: CASSYQTRPLYF.

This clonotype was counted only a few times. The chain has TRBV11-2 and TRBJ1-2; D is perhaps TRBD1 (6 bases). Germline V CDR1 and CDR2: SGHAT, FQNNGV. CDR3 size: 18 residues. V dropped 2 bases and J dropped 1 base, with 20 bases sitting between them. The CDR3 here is CASSLPRGGEQGNYGYTF. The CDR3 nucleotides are TGTGCCAGCAGCTTACCAAGGGGTGGCGAACAGGGTAACTATGGCTACACCTTC.

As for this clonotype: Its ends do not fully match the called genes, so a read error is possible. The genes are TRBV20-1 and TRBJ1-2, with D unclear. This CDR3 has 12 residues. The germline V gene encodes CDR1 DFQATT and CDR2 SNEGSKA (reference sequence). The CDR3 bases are TGCAGCAGACTGTCATCTAACTGTGGCTCCACCTTC. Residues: CSRLSSNCGSTF.

CDR3 protein: CSAIGQLNSNQPQHF. The CDR3 DNA reads TGCAGTGCAATCGGACAGTTGAATAGCAATCAGCCCCAGCATTTT. The V and J genes are TRBV20-1 and TRBJ1-5; D is perhaps TRBD1 (6 bases). This CDR3 region has 15 residues. CDR1 and CDR2 (germline): DFQATT, SNEGSKA (reference sequence). V lost 6 bases, J lost 0 bases, and 15 bases lay in between.

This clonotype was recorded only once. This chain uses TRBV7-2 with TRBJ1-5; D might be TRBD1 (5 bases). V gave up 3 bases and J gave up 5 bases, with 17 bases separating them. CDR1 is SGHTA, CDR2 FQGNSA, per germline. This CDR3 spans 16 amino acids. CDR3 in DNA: TGTGCCAGCAGCTTCCTACGAGGCCGCAGGGATCAGCCCCAGCATTTT. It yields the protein CASSFLRGRRDQPQHF.

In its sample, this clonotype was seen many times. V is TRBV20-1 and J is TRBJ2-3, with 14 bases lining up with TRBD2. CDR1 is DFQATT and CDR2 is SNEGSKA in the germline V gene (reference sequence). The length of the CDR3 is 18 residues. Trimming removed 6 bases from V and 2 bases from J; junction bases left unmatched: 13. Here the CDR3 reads CSAPPTSGRAVDTDTQYF. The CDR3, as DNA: TGCAGTGCACCCCCGACTAGCGGGAGGGCCGTCGACACAGATACGCAGTATTTT.

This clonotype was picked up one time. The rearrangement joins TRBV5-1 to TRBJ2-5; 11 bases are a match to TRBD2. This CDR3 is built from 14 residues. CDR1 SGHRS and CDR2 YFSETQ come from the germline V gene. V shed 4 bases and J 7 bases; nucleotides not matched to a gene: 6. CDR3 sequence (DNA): TGCGCCAGCAGCCTGACTAGCGGGACCGGGACCCAGTACTTC. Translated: CASSLTSGTGTQYF. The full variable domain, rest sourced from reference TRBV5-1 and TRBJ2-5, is KAGVTQTPRYLIKTRGQQVTLSCSPISGHRSVSWYQQTPGQGLQFLFEYFSETQRNKGNFPGRFSGRQFSNSRSEMNVSTLELGDSALYLCASSLTSGTGTQYFGPGTRLLVL.

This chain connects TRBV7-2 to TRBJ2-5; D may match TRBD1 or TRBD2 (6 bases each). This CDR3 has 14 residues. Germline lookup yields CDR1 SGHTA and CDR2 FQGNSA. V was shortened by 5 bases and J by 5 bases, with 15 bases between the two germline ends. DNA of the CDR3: TGTGCCAGCAGCGAGGGGGGAAGACGGGAGACCCAGTACTTC. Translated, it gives CASSEGGRRETQYF.

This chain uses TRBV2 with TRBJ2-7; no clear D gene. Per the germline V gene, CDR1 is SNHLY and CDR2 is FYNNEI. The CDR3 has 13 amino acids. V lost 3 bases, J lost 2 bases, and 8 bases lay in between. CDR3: CASSDPAAYEQYF. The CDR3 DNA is TGTGCCAGCAGTGATCCGGCAGCCTACGAGCAGTACTTC.

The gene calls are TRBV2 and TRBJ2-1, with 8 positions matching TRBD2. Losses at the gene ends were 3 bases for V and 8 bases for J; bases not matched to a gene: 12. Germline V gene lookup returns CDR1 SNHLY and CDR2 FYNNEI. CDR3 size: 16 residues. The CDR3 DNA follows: TGTGCCAGCAGTGAGGGGGGTAGCGGGACATTTGATGAGCAGTTCTTC. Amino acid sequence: CASSEGGSGTFDEQFF.

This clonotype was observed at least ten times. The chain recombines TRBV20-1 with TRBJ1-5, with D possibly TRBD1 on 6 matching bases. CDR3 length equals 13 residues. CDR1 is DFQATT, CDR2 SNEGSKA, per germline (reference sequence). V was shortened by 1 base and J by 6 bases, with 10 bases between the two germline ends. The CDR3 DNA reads TGCAGTGCTAGAGGTCGGGGGCTTCAGCCCCAGCATTTT. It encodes CSARGRGLQPQHF.

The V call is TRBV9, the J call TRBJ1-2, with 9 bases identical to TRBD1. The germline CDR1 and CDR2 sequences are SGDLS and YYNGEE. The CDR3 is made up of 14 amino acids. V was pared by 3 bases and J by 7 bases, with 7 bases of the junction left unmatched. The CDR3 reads CASSGQGVAFGYTF. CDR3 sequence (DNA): TGTGCCAGCAGCGGACAGGGGGTGGCCTTTGGCTACACCTTC.

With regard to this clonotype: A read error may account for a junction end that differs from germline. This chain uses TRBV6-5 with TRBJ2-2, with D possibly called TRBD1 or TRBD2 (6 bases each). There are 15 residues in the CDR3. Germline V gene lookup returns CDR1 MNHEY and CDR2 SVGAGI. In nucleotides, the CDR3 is TGTGCCAGCAGTCAAATGGGGCACAGGGCCGGGGGGCTGTTTTTT. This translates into CASSQMGHRAGGLFF.

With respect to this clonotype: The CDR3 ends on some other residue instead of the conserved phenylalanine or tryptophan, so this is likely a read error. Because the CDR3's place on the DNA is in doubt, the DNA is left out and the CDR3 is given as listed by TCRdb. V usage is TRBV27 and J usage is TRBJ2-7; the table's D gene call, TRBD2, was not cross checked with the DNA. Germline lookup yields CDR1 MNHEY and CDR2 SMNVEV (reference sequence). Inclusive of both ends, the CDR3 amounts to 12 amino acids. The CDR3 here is CASSSDLAGDDT.

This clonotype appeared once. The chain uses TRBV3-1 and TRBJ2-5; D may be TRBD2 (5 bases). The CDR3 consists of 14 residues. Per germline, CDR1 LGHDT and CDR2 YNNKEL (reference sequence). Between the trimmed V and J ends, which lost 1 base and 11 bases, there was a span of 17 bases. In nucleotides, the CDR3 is TGTGCCAGCAGCCAAGCTCGGAGCGGCTCATCACAGTACTTC. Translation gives CASSQARSGSSQYF.

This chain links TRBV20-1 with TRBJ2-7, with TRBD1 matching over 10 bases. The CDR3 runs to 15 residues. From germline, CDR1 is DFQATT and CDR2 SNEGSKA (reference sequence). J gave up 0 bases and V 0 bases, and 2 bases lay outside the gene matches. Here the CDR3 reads CSARDWTGGSYEQYF. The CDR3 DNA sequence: TGCAGTGCTAGAGATTGGACAGGGGGCTCCTACGAGCAGTACTTC.

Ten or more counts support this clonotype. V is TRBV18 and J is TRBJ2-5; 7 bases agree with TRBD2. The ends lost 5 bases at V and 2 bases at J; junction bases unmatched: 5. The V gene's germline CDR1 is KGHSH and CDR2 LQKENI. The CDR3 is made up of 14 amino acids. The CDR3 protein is CASSETSEQETQYF. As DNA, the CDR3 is TGTGCCAGCTCAGAAACTAGCGAGCAAGAGACCCAGTACTTC.

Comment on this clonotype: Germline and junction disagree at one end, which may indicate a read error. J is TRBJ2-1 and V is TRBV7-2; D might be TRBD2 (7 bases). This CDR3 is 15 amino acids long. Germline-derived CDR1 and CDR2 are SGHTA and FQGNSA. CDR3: CASSLTREWGAEQLF. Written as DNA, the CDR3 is TGTGCCAGCAGCTTAACGCGGGAGTGGGGGGCTGAGCAGCTCTTC. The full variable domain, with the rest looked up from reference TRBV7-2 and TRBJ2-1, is GAGVSQSPSNKVTEKGKDVELRCDPISGHTALYWYRQSLGQGLEFLIYFQGNSAPDKSGLPSDRFSAERTGGSVSTLTIQRTQQEDSAVYLCASSLTREWGAEQLFGPGTRLTVL.

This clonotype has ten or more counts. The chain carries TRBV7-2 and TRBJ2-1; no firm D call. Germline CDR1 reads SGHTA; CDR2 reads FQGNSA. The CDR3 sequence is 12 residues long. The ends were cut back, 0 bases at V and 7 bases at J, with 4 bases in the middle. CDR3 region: CASSLAVNEQFF. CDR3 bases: TGTGCCAGCAGCTTAGCGGTAAATGAGCAGTTCTTC. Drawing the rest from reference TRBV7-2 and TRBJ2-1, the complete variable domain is GAGVSQSPSNKVTEKGKDVELRCDPISGHTALYWYRQSLGQGLEFLIYFQGNSAPDKSGLPSDRFSAERTGGSVSTLTIQRTQQEDSAVYLCASSLAVNEQFFGPGTRLTVL.

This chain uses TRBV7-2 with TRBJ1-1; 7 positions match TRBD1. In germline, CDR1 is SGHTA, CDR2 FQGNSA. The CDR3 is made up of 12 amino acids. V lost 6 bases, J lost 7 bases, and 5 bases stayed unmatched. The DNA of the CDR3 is TGTGCCAGCAGTTTTTACAGGGGTGAAGCTTTCTTT. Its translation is CASSFYRGEAFF.

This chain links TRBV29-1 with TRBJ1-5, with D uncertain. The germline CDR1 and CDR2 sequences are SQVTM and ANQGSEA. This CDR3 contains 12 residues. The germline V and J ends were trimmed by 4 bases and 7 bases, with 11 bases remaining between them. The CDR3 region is CSVAGLDQPQHF. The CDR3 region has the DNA TGCAGCGTTGCCGGCCTAGACCAGCCCCAGCATTTT.